The source of this T cell receptor (beta chain) is a study of vaccination effects on CD4 cells after COVID-19 (dated by TCRdb to 2021 to 2024). For context, the study as a whole: Across the study, the median time from the second dose to post-vaccine sampling was 72 days (range 14 to 241). Cultures from other donors in the study were sequenced using the Oncomine TCR Beta short-read assay on an Illumina iSeq 100. Altogether, around ten COVID-19 convalescent patients and 4 SARS-CoV-2-naive healthy vaccine recipients made up the full study. The study compared SARS-CoV-2 spike-specific CD4+ TCR repertoires before and after mRNA vaccination in COVID-19 convalescent patients and infection-naive vaccine recipients. Points the paper makes about the study in general: In healthy vaccine recipients, vaccine-induced clones were almost all SARS-CoV-2 mono-reactive, with only 1 of 255 cross-reactive with common cold coronaviruses. Marked clonal contraction was observed in both infection-induced and vaccine-induced clones at late post-vaccination timepoints, consistent with waning T cell responses. The study was limited by a small number of convalescent patients and lacked early post-infection timepoints.

This clone was found a few times. What this receptor recognizes is not known. No clone much larger than this one lies a single base away; base qualities are absent. Libraries were built with the immunoSEQ multiplex PCR assay. DNA from the cultured and isolated CD4+ T cells underwent TCR beta CDR3 sequencing. From the authors' description of their analysis: The analysis removed non-productive TCR sequences, trimmed reads to the CDR3 region, and retained only CDR3s that were 7 or more amino acids long. The MANAFEST web app was used to identify antigen-specific clonotypes by comparing expansion in peptide wells with expansion in reference cultures. For clones to be considered positive, expansion at FDR<0.05 versus reference and all other wells, an odds ratio above 5, and a frequency above 0.1% in two replicate wells were required. A clonotype was called cross-reactive if it was significantly expanded both in SARS-CoV-2 spike wells and in at least one common cold coronavirus spike condition. CDR3 similarity was assessed by Levenshtein distance with the stringdist R package, and unrooted trees were built with ape in R 3.6.1. Not all clones reach the TCRdb copy of this immuneACCESS table, which keeps in-frame sequences only. Checked studies attribute under half of the gap to unresolved V genes and leave the rest unexplained. From that table come the V and J calls and clone size; the DNA was used to work out D and trimming. Counted in this sample were roughly 25,000 clones; 73% of them appeared once. The ten largest clones add up to 7.8% of the sample.

In the ViraFEST assay, PBMC were stimulated with viral peptide pools, and TCR sequencing was then used to find antigen-specific CD4+ T cell clonotypes based on their expansion. After more than nine days of culture, CD4+ T cells were isolated with the EasySep CD4+ T cell isolation kit. Each participant received two doses of an mRNA SARS-CoV-2 vaccine, either BNT162b2 or mRNA-1273. Healthy vaccine recipients had no prior SARS-CoV-2 infection, confirmed by negative nucleocapsid antibodies before and after vaccination. A few million PBMC per well were cultured in IMDM with roughly 5% human AB serum, 10 IU/ml IL-2 and gentamicin, plus 10 ug/ml peptides. Half of the culture medium was replaced with fresh IL-2-containing medium on days 3 and 7. Unless noted otherwise, every peptide stimulation condition was cultured in triplicate wells. PBMC were separated from whole blood using Ficoll-Paque Plus gradient centrifugation and were then either cryopreserved at -140C or used fresh. Overlapping peptide pools spanned the spike proteins of SARS-CoV-2 and the common cold coronaviruses HCoV-NL63, HCoV-OC43 and HCoV-229E. The QIAamp micro DNA kit was used to extract genomic DNA from the cultured CD4+ T cells.

The material was CD4+ T cells from PBMCs cultured with SARS-CoV-2 spike peptides, obtained after COVID-19 vaccination. The cell subset or site label corresponds to: SARS-CoV-2 spike overlapping peptide pool stimulation. The clonotype comes from a human donor who received a COVID-19 vaccine.

The CDR3 is CASSLEGFQGGELFF. At the DNA level, the sequence is TGTGCCAGCAGCTTGGAGGGCTTCCAAGGTGGGGAGCTGTTTTTT. This chain joins TRBV5-4 to TRBJ2-2; the D gene lacks a confident call. As encoded in the germline V gene (reference sequence), CDR1 is SGHNT while CDR2 is YYREEE. Cut back by 0 bases and 8 bases, the V and J ends lie 14 bases apart. CDR3 length: 15 amino acids, cysteine to phenylalanine. CDR3 DNA only is kept here, 45 bases in frame from base 1. With all but the CDR3 taken from the reference TRBV5-4 and TRBJ2-2 genes, the full variable domain is: ETGVTQSPTHLIKTRGQQVTLRCSSQSGHNTVSWYQQALGQGPQFIFQYYREEENGRGNFPPRFSGLQFPNYSSELNVNALELDDSALYLCASSLEGFQGGELFFGEGSRLTVL.